These 18 T cell receptor beta chains were all obtained from the same sample, sequenced in a study of shared clonotypes between healthy human individuals. Naive CD8 cells were CD45RO-negative, positively selected for CCR7, excluding terminally differentiated effector memory CD45RA+ cells. Clones were sequenced by immunoSEQ multiplex PCR, and TCRdb holds only the in-frame ones, with some missing. The top ten clones hold more than 0.085% of a sample with hundreds of thousands of clones, approximately 96% of them seen once. The specimen was naive CD8+ T cells sorted from blood. These receptors all come from a woman between 25 and 40 years old in good health.

CDR3 nucleotides: TGTGCCAGCACCCCAGCGGGAACAGCCTACGAGCAGTACTTC. Protein product: CASTPAGTAYEQYF. This sequence joins TRBV27 and TRBJ2-7; 7 bases align to TRBD2. V trimming: 7 bases; J trimming: 2 bases; junction bases outside the gene matches: 8. This CDR3 is built from 14 residues. The V gene's germline CDR1 is MNHEY and CDR2 SMNVEV (reference sequence).

The chain has TRBV5-4 and TRBJ2-7; a possible D gene is TRBD1 (5 bases). V shed 4 bases and J shed 3 bases, with 11 bases lying between them. Germline V gene data show CDR1 as SGHNT and CDR2 as YYREEE (reference sequence). The CDR3 is 13 amino acids. This CDR3 is CASSVDSGYEQYF. For the CDR3, the DNA is TGTGCCAGCAGCGTCGACAGTGGCTACGAGCAGTACTTC. Supplemented by reference TRBV5-4 and TRBJ2-7, the full variable domain reads ETGVTQSPTHLIKTRGQQVTLRCSSQSGHNTVSWYQQALGQGPQFIFQYYREEENGRGNFPPRFSGLQFPNYSSELNVNALELDDSALYLCASSVDSGYEQYFGPGTRLTVT.

The chain carries TRBV19 and TRBJ2-3; D remains unclear. The CDR3 is 17 residues long. The germline CDR1 and CDR2 sequences are LNHDA and SQIVND (reference sequence). V was clipped by 7 bases and J by 2 bases, with 22 bases between them. CDR3 nucleotides: TGTGCCAGTAATCCAAGGACGGCGAGCCTATACACAGATACGCAGTATTTT. Encoded protein: CASNPRTASLYTDTQYF.

A word on this clone: Other DNA sequences of this sample code for an identical CDR3. This chain uses TRBV27 with TRBJ2-2; 9 positions match TRBD1. Trimming removed 5 bases from V and 5 bases from J; junction bases left unmatched: 3. Germline values: CDR1 MNHEY, CDR2 SMNVEV (reference sequence). CDR3 length: 14 residues. The CDR3 coding sequence is TGTGCCAGCAGTCCGGGACAGGGAACCGGGGAGCTGTTTTTT. Protein: CASSPGQGTGELFF.

The genes are TRBV28 and TRBJ2-7; 8 nucleotides agree with TRBD2. CDR1 and CDR2 (germline): MDHEN, SYDVKM. The CDR3 has 16 residues. The J segment lost 0 bases and the V segment lost 3 bases, leaving 7 bases of the junction unmatched. The CDR3 DNA reads as TGTGCCAGCAGTTTTTCACTAGCGGTAAGCTCCTACGAGCAGTACTTC. Protein product: CASSFSLAVSSYEQYF.

The sample holds one count of this clone. The chain uses TRBV9 and TRBJ2-3, with no clear D. CDR3 length: 13 amino acids. V lost 0 bases, J lost 3 bases, and 5 bases lay in between. Germline V gene data show CDR1 as SGDLS and CDR2 as YYNGEE. The CDR3 nucleotides are TGTGCCAGCAGCGTAGATAAGACAGATACGCAGTATTTT. This encodes CASSVDKTDTQYF.

The chain recombines TRBV5-1 with TRBJ2-7; D is tentatively TRBD1 or TRBD2 (5 bases each). Germline V gene sequence: CDR1 SGHRS, CDR2 YFSETQ. The CDR3 has 12 amino acids. V gave up 0 bases and J gave up 7 bases, with 8 bases separating them. The CDR3 is CASSLAGAEQYF. The CDR3 DNA follows: TGCGCCAGCAGCTTGGCCGGGGCGGAGCAGTACTTC.

The chain has TRBV4-1 and TRBJ2-5; the D gene is possibly TRBD1 (7 bases). Germline CDR1 MGHRA, CDR2 YSYEKL. The germline V and J ends were trimmed by 4 bases and 5 bases, with 20 bases remaining between them. The CDR3 is made up of 16 amino acids. As DNA, the CDR3 is TGCGCCAGCAGCCCGCAGGGCAGGGGGGTGAGGGAGACCCAGTACTTC. This encodes CASSPQGRGVRETQYF.

This chain connects TRBV5-4 to TRBJ1-4; 7 bases map to TRBD1. In germline, CDR1 is SGHNT, CDR2 YYREEE (reference sequence). The CDR3 spans 15 residues. V shed 3 bases and J 8 bases; nucleotides not matched to a gene: 10. CDR3 sequence (DNA): TGTGCCAGCAGCTCGACAGGGTTGCCAGGAGAAAAACTGTTTTTT. It yields the protein CASSSTGLPGEKLFF. Complete variable domain (other parts from reference TRBV5-4 and TRBJ1-4): ETGVTQSPTHLIKTRGQQVTLRCSSQSGHNTVSWYQQALGQGPQFIFQYYREEENGRGNFPPRFSGLQFPNYSSELNVNALELDDSALYLCASSSTGLPGEKLFFGSGTQLSVL.

The J gene is TRBJ2-7, the V gene TRBV9, with D maybe TRBD1 (7 bases). The V end was cut by 0 bases, the J end by 0 bases, with 13 bases between. The germline gives CDR1 SGDLS, CDR2 YYNGEE. This CDR3 contains 16 residues. The CDR3 coding sequence is TGTGCCAGCAGCGTAGGGGGGGACAGAAACTCCTACGAGCAGTACTTC. It translates to CASSVGGDRNSYEQYF.

The V and J genes are TRBV27 and TRBJ1-1; D is unclear. With 4 bases removed from V and 1 base from J, the gap between germline ends came to 7 bases. Germline V lookup: CDR1 MNHEY, CDR2 SMNVEV (reference sequence). CDR3 length: 13 amino acids. Here the CDR3 reads CASSSGSNTEAFF. The CDR3 DNA is TGTGCCAGCAGTTCGGGATCGAACACTGAAGCTTTCTTT.

The chain couples TRBV21-1 to TRBJ2-1; TRBD2 is the table's D call, not checked against the DNA. TRBV21-1 is a recognized pseudogene. The CDR3 length is 19 residues. This CDR3 is CASSPPGGGGRETYNEQFF. The CDR3 DNA reads as TGTGCCAGCAGCCCCCCGGGAGGGGGCGGGCGGGAGACCTACAATGAGCAGTTCTTC.

The CDR3 spells CATGLVSSYNEQFF. CDR3 DNA sequence: TGTGCCACGGGATTGGTGTCCTCCTACAATGAGCAGTTCTTC. This chain joins TRBV15 and TRBJ2-1, with no clear D. V lost 9 bases to trimming and J lost 0 bases, with 12 bases between them. The length of the CDR3 is 14 residues. The germline gives CDR1 LNHNV, CDR2 YYDKDF (reference sequence).

The rearrangement links TRBV2 to TRBJ1-2; tentative D call: TRBD1 (5 bases). The CDR3 has 16 residues. V was pared by 6 bases and J by 6 bases, with 23 bases between. The germline V gene has CDR1 SNHLY and CDR2 FYNNEI. The CDR3: CASSDSPGFGLDGYTF. Written as DNA, the CDR3 is TGTGCCAGCAGCGACTCTCCAGGGTTTGGTTTGGATGGCTACACCTTC.

Here the CDR3 reads CASSEGPSESEKLFF. The CDR3 coding sequence is TGTGCCAGCAGCGAAGGACCATCGGAGAGTGAAAAACTGTTTTTT. The V call is TRBV7-6, the J call TRBJ1-4; no reliable D call. This CDR3 has 15 residues. V was cut by 5 bases and J by 7 bases, with 17 bases left in between. The germline V gene encodes CDR1 SGHVS and CDR2 FNYEAQ.

The chain links TRBV19 to TRBJ1-2; 7 nucleotides line up with TRBD1. Germline-derived CDR1 and CDR2 are LNHDA and SQIVND (reference sequence). Losses at the gene ends were 3 bases for V and 0 bases for J; bases not matched to a gene: 4. The CDR3 totals 15 residues. CDR3 coding DNA: TGTGCCAGTAGTATGGGGACAGCCTCTAACTATGGCTACACCTTC. The encoded protein is CASSMGTASNYGYTF.

The V gene is TRBV27, the J gene TRBJ1-5; 12 nucleotides agree with TRBD1. Per the germline V gene, CDR1 is MNHEY and CDR2 is SMNVEV (reference sequence). The CDR3 contains 19 residues. V lost 1 base to trimming and J lost 4 bases; unmatched junction nucleotides: 11. CDR3 nucleotide sequence: TGTGCCAGCAGTTTATACTGGGACAGGGGGCCAGGCATTAATCAGCCCCAGCATTTT. This encodes CASSLYWDRGPGINQPQHF.

This clone was detected once. The V and J genes are TRBV6-5 and TRBJ1-1; weak D call: TRBD1 (5 bases). The V gene lost 5 bases and the J gene lost 10 bases, with 17 bases spanning the gap. This CDR3 is built from 13 residues. The V gene's germline CDR1 is MNHEY and CDR2 SVGAGI. CDR3 sequence reads: CASSAGFGGVAFF. The DNA for the CDR3 is TGTGCCAGCAGTGCGGGCTTCGGGGGAGTAGCTTTCTTT.